Listed below are T cell receptor beta chains from one sample, sequenced in a study of CD8 T cells in Susac syndrome. TCRdb re-called the immunoSEQ multiplex PCR reads through MiXCR, storing one row per CDR3 protein. Of 130,000 or so distinct CDR3 sequences listed, 85% to 95% are singletons. Sequencing was carried out using CD4+ T cells from PBMCs. These receptor sequences come from a human donor in good health. The CDR3 runs from the conserved cysteine through the conserved F or W. The D gene is left open where the match is weak. A row's size may be missing; if present it is once, few, many or a size class.

D: NA
size: NA
V: TRBV7-2
J: TRBJ2-4
CDR3: CASSRGGAKNIQYF
DNA: TGTGCCAGCAGCCGGGGAGGAGCCAAAAACATTCAGTACTTC

D: TRBD1
size: NA
V: TRBV28
J: TRBJ2-4
CDR3: CASRQGAAKNIQYF
DNA: TGTGCCAGCAGGCAGGGGGCAGCCAAAAACATTCAGTACTTC

D: TRBD2
size: NA
V: TRBV7-9
J: TRBJ2-1
CDR3: CASSPGSSGSIGEQFF
DNA: TGTGCCAGCAGCCCTGGATCTAGCGGGAGTATCGGTGAGCAGTTCTTC

D: TRBD1
size: NA
V: TRBV7-9
J: TRBJ1-2
CDR3: CASSPLGFGQGSYGYTF
DNA: TGTGCCAGCAGCCCCCTTGGCTTTGGACAGGGGAGCTATGGCTACACCTTC

D: NA
size: NA
V: TRBV18
J: TRBJ1-5
CDR3: CASSPDLSNQPQHF
DNA: TGTGCCAGCTCACCAGACTTGAGCAATCAGCCCCAGCATTTT

D: NA
size: NA
V: TRBV30
J: TRBJ1-1
CDR3: CAWTTVRGNTEAFF
DNA: TGTGCCTGGACCACCGTCAGGGGTAACACTGAAGCTTTCTTT

D: TRBD2
size: NA
V: TRBV3-1
J: TRBJ2-7
CDR3: CASSLSGGGSVEQYF
DNA: TGTGCCAGCTCACTCTCCGGGGGGGGGTCGGTCGAGCAGTACTTC

D: TRBD2
size: NA
V: TRBV27
J: TRBJ2-7
CDR3: CASRLTSGNTYEQYF
DNA: TGTGCCAGCCGACTGACTAGCGGGAACACCTACGAGCAGTACTTC

D: NA
size: NA
V: TRBV9
J: TRBJ2-3
CDR3: CASSVSDYFTDTQYF
DNA: TGTGCCAGCAGCGTATCGGACTATTTCACAGATACGCAGTATTTT

D: NA
size: NA
V: TRBV7-9
J: TRBJ2-5
CDR3: CASSLGAGYQETQYF
DNA: TGTGCCAGCAGCTTAGGAGCCGGTTACCAAGAGACCCAGTACTTC

D: TRBD2
size: NA
V: TRBV29-1
J: TRBJ2-3
CDR3: CSVDREGTDTQYF
DNA: TGCAGCGTTGATAGGGAGGGAACAGATACGCAGTATTTT

D: TRBD2
size: once
V: TRBV7-9
J: TRBJ2-3
CDR3: CASSLNSGITSTDTQYF
DNA: TGTGCCAGCAGCTTAAATAGCGGGATAACTAGCACAGATACGCAGTATTTT

D: NA
size: NA
V: TRBV29-1
J: TRBJ2-5
CDR3: CSVDRSQETQYF
DNA: TGCAGCGTCGACAGGAGCCAAGAGACCCAGTACTTC

D: TRBD1
size: NA
V: TRBV28
J: TRBJ2-7
CDR3: CASSWTGGFNEQYF
DNA: TGTGCCAGCAGTTGGACAGGGGGCTTTAACGAGCAGTACTTC

D: TRBD1
size: NA
V: TRBV15
J: TRBJ2-7
CDR3: CATSRDLSLGQSYEQYF
DNA: TGTGCCACCAGCAGAGATCTGAGTCTGGGACAGTCCTACGAGCAGTACTTC

D: NA
size: NA
V: TRBV10-3
J: TRBJ2-5
CDR3: CAISGPGLAQYF
DNA: TGTGCCATCAGCGGACCGGGGCTGGCCCAGTACTTC

D: TRBD1
size: NA
V: TRBV20-1
J: TRBJ1-5
CDR3: CSAREARGLPRSNQPQHF
DNA: TGCAGTGCTAGAGAAGCCAGGGGGCTCCCTAGGAGCAATCAGCCCCAGCATTTT

D: TRBD2
size: NA
V: TRBV20-1
J: TRBJ2-2
CDR3: CSARDPSGRNTGELFF
DNA: TGCAGTGCTAGAGATCCTAGCGGGAGAAACACCGGGGAGCTGTTTTTT

D: NA
size: once
V: TRBV9
J: TRBJ2-5
CDR3: CASSVNTLGRETQYF
DNA: TGTGCCAGCAGCGTCAATACTTTAGGTAGAGAGACCCAGTACTTC

D: TRBD1
size: NA
V: TRBV6-6
J: TRBJ2-7
CDR3: CASSYSGQLYEQYF
DNA: TGTGCCAGCAGTTACTCGGGACAGCTTTACGAGCAGTACTTC

D: NA
size: NA
V: TRBV7-2
J: TRBJ1-4
CDR3: CASSTGSTNEKLFF
DNA: TGTGCCAGCAGCACAGGGTCTACTAATGAAAAACTGTTTTTT

D: NA
size: NA
V: TRBV6-1
J: TRBJ2-7
CDR3: CASSEYEGQGPYEQYF
DNA: TGTGCCAGCAGTGAATATGAAGGGCAGGGCCCCTACGAGCAGTACTTC

D: NA
size: NA
V: TRBV29-1
J: TRBJ2-1
CDR3: CSAIRDLINEQFF
DNA: TGCAGTGCGATCCGGGACTTAATCAATGAGCAGTTCTTC

D: NA
size: NA
V: TRBV27
J: TRBJ2-2
CDR3: CASSPAIARNTGELFF
DNA: TGTGCCAGCAGTCCGGCGATAGCGAGGAACACCGGGGAGCTGTTTTTT

D: NA
size: NA
V: TRBV19
J: TRBJ2-1
CDR3: CASSIEGLGNGEQFF
DNA: TGTGCCAGTAGTATAGAAGGACTGGGTAACGGTGAGCAGTTCTTC

D: NA
size: NA
V: TRBV24-1
J: TRBJ2-1
CDR3: CATSGTVSGEQFF
DNA: TGTGCCACCAGTGGGACGGTTTCGGGGGAGCAGTTCTTC

D: TRBD1
size: NA
V: TRBV6-6
J: TRBJ2-5
CDR3: CASTGGTGVSGQYF
DNA: TGTGCCAGCACCGGAGGGACAGGGGTTTCCGGCCAGTACTTC

D: NA
size: NA
V: TRBV30
J: TRBJ2-7
CDR3: CAWSVWRTVRPLEQYF
DNA: TGTGCCTGGAGTGTATGGAGAACGGTCCGTCCCCTCGAGCAGTACTTC

D: NA
size: once
V: TRBV24-1
J: TRBJ2-1
CDR3: CATTRDVSSYNEQFF
DNA: TGTGCCACCACCCGGGACGTGAGCTCCTACAATGAGCAGTTCTTC

D: NA
size: NA
V: TRBV2
J: TRBJ1-1
CDR3: CASSEARGLGTEAFF
DNA: TGTGCCAGCAGTGAAGCGCGGGGGCTAGGCACTGAAGCTTTCTTT

D: NA
size: NA
V: TRBV7-7
J: TRBJ2-7
CDR3: CASSPLDNSYEQYF
DNA: TGTGCTAGCAGCCCACTGGACAACTCTTACGAGCAGTACTTC

D: TRBD2
size: NA
V: TRBV30
J: TRBJ2-3
CDR3: CAWSTTSGGADTQYF
DNA: TGTGCCTGGAGTACTACTAGCGGGGGAGCAGATACGCAGTATTTT

D: NA
size: NA
V: TRBV25-1
J: TRBJ1-4
CDR3: CASSESGTTNEKLFF
DNA: TGTGCCAGCAGTGAATCCGGGACAACTAATGAAAAACTGTTTTTT

D: NA
size: NA
V: TRBV10-3
J: TRBJ2-2
CDR3: CAISESGLHLGAGELFF
DNA: TGTGCCATCAGTGAATCGGGCCTCCACTTGGGTGCCGGGGAGCTGTTTTTT

D: NA
size: NA
V: TRBV2
J: TRBJ1-5
CDR3: CASSDLGASVNQPQHF
DNA: TGTGCCAGCAGTGATTTGGGGGCCTCAGTCAATCAGCCCCAGCATTTT

D: NA
size: NA
V: TRBV9
J: TRBJ2-7
CDR3: CASSVAIGLTYEQYF
DNA: TGTGCCAGCAGCGTAGCTATCGGGTTGACCTACGAGCAGTACTTC

D: TRBD1
size: NA
V: TRBV7-8
J: TRBJ2-1
CDR3: CASSFGQGSDNEQFF
DNA: TGTGCCAGCAGCTTCGGACAGGGGTCTGACAATGAGCAGTTCTTC

D: NA
size: NA
V: TRBV3-1
J: TRBJ2-5
CDR3: CASSQMMTIQETQYF
DNA: TGTGCCAGCAGCCAAATGATGACTATTCAAGAGACCCAGTACTTC

D: NA
size: NA
V: TRBV7-3
J: TRBJ2-5
CDR3: CASSPQAQETQYF
DNA: TGTGCCAGCAGCCCCCAGGCTCAAGAGACCCAGTACTTC

D: NA
size: NA
V: TRBV2
J: TRBJ2-3
CDR3: CASSAGGILTDTQYF
DNA: TGTGCCAGCAGTGCAGGTGGGATACTCACAGATACGCAGTATTTT

D: NA
size: NA
V: TRBV20-1
J: TRBJ1-4
CDR3: CSARKGADEKLFF
DNA: TGCAGTGCTAGAAAAGGGGCCGACGAAAAACTGTTTTTT

D: TRBD2
size: NA
V: TRBV19
J: TRBJ2-5
CDR3: CASSGQTSGRTETQYF
DNA: TGTGCCAGTAGTGGCCAGACTAGCGGGAGAACGGAGACCCAGTACTTC

D: TRBD2
size: few
V: TRBV7-9
J: TRBJ2-7
CDR3: CASSSTSGRDYEQYF
DNA: TGTGCCAGCAGCTCGACTAGCGGGAGGGACTACGAGCAGTACTTC

D: NA
size: NA
V: TRBV7-8
J: TRBJ2-5
CDR3: CASSGDRKETQYF
DNA: TGTGCCAGCAGCGGTGACAGGAAAGAGACCCAGTACTTC

D: NA
size: NA
V: TRBV10-3
J: TRBJ2-3
CDR3: CAIKGQGSSSTDTQYF
DNA: TGTGCCATCAAGGGGCAGGGTTCATCTAGCACAGATACGCAGTATTTT

D: TRBD1
size: NA
V: TRBV9
J: TRBJ2-5
CDR3: CASSATSRTGQETQYF
DNA: TGTGCCAGCAGCGCAACTTCTAGGACAGGACAAGAGACCCAGTACTTC

D: NA
size: NA
V: TRBV6-6
J: TRBJ2-7
CDR3: CASRHEAYEQYF
DNA: TGTGCCAGCAGACACGAAGCCTACGAGCAGTACTTC

D: NA
size: NA
V: TRBV12-3/TRBV12-4
J: TRBJ1-4
CDR3: CASLSYGAGEKLFF
DNA: TGTGCCAGCCTATCCTACGGGGCCGGCGAAAAACTGTTTTTT

D: NA
size: NA
V: TRBV3-1
J: TRBJ2-7
CDR3: CASSLTLYEQYF
DNA: TGTGCCAGCAGCCTCACCCTCTACGAGCAGTACTTC

D: NA
size: NA
V: TRBV6-2/TRBV6-3
J: TRBJ1-5
CDR3: CASSYSPSSNQPQHF
DNA: TGTGCCAGCAGTTACTCCCCAAGCAGCAATCAGCCCCAGCATTTT

D: NA
size: NA
V: TRBV29-1
J: TRBJ2-3
CDR3: CSVGGSLTDTQYF
DNA: TGCAGCGTTGGAGGGAGCCTCACAGATACGCAGTATTTT

D: TRBD2
size: NA
V: TRBV27
J: TRBJ2-7
CDR3: CASSPYPGLAGVAYEQYF
DNA: TGTGCCAGCAGTCCTTACCCGGGACTAGCGGGAGTAGCCTACGAGCAGTACTTC

D: NA
size: NA
V: TRBV12-3/TRBV12-4
J: TRBJ1-1
CDR3: CASSETDMNTEAFF
DNA: TGTGCCAGCAGTGAGACAGATATGAACACTGAAGCTTTCTTT

D: NA
size: once
V: TRBV3-1
J: TRBJ2-7
CDR3: CASSQLRRGYEQYF
DNA: TGTGCCAGCAGCCAACTCCGACGCGGGTACGAGCAGTACTTC

D: NA
size: NA
V: TRBV14
J: TRBJ2-3
CDR3: CASSLLRSDTQYF
DNA: TGTGCCAGCAGCCTGCTCAGGTCAGATACGCAGTATTTT

D: NA
size: NA
V: TRBV6-6
J: TRBJ2-2
CDR3: CASSYPTGGPGELFF
DNA: TGTGCCAGCAGTTACCCAACGGGCGGCCCCGGGGAGCTGTTTTTT

D: NA
size: NA
V: TRBV3-1
J: TRBJ2-1
CDR3: CASSPQGAAASEQFF
DNA: TGTGCCAGCAGCCCTCAAGGAGCGGCCGCGAGCGAGCAGTTCTTC

D: NA
size: NA
V: TRBV5-1
J: TRBJ1-1
CDR3: CASSLGGWATEAFF
DNA: TGCGCCAGCAGCTTGGGAGGGTGGGCGACTGAAGCTTTCTTT

D: TRBD2
size: NA
V: TRBV29-1
J: TRBJ2-3
CDR3: CSISGTSGRRTDTQYF
DNA: TGCAGCATTTCCGGGACTAGCGGGAGAAGGACAGATACGCAGTATTTT